This T cell receptor (beta chain) derives from a study of T-cell reconstitution after alpha-beta-depleted transplantation in children. Findings and limits, study-wide: There were some patients whose high TCRbeta diversity at day 60 came from surviving recipient T cells and thymic progenitors. Reportedly, roughly two months post-transplant, alpha-beta T cells arose from several hundred expanded graft clones. T-cell counts and diversity at one year following transplant were attributed mainly to newly produced T cells.

Germline CDR1 and CDR2: LGHDT and YNNKEL (reference sequence). J lost 5 bases, V lost 4 bases, and 7 bases had no gene match. CDR3 length equals 15 residues. It was with unique molecular identifiers that the TCRbeta library was prepared. In TCRdb, the PCR reads were re-called with MiXCR into one record per CDR3 protein. The sample yields 350,000 to 500,000 distinct CDR3 sequences, approximately 41% seen once. This clonotype was seen repeatedly, ten times or more. Antigen: not known. The TCR comes from a girl aged 2-9 years with aplastic anemia, due to receive a stem cell transplant. V is TRBV3-1 and J is TRBJ2-5; 10 bases are shared with TRBD1. Sequenced here: PBMCs, sampled before TCRalphabeta/CD19-depleted stem cell transplant. In DNA, the CDR3 is TGTGCCAGCAGCCCCGACAGGGGGCTTGCGGAGACCCAGTACTTC. Translation: CASSPDRGLAETQYF.